Presented here are 18 T cell receptor beta chains from one specimen sequenced in a study of siplizumab effects on memory and regulatory T cells. Assay: immunoSEQ multiplex PCR; the TCRdb copy retains only in-frame clones and omits some. The sample records over 100,000 clones, just over 90% being singletons. The sequencing input was Tregs sorted from blood. Receptors originate from a human donor in good health.

V is TRBV6-5 and J is TRBJ1-2; D is uncertain. With 6 bases removed from V and 12 bases from J, the gap between germline ends came to 14 bases. CDR1 is MNHEY, CDR2 SVGAGI, per germline. CDR3 length: 11 residues. CDR3 loop: CASSTGRTHTF. The CDR3 nucleotides read TGTGCCAGCAGCACCGGTCGGACTCACACCTTC.

The chain combines TRBV11-2 with TRBJ2-4; TRBD1 is a possible D gene (7 bases). Trimming shortened V by 5 bases and J by 9 bases, and 17 bases separated the two germline ends. The CDR3 extends over 14 amino acids. CDR1 is SGHAT, CDR2 FQNNGV, per germline. CDR3 amino acids: CASSPQGGRGIQYF. The DNA for the CDR3 is TGTGCCAGCAGCCCTCAGGGGGGTCGGGGCATTCAGTACTTC.

This clone was detected once. The chain couples TRBV18 to TRBJ2-5, with 7 bases that match TRBD1. This CDR3 spans 16 amino acids. The J segment lost 0 bases and the V segment lost 0 bases, leaving 4 bases of the junction unmatched. CDR1 is KGHSH and CDR2 is LQKENI in the germline V gene. CDR3 residues: CASSPPGQKYQETQYF. The CDR3 DNA sequence: TGTGCCAGCTCACCACCGGGACAGAAGTACCAAGAGACCCAGTACTTC.

The rearrangement joins TRBV5-1 to TRBJ1-4; D is undetermined. Trimming removed 3 bases from V and 11 bases from J, with 20 bases in between. Germline loops: CDR1 SGHRS, CDR2 YFSETQ. The CDR3 loop spans 15 amino acids. CDR3 nucleotides: TGCGCCAGCAGCTCTACGGCCGAGAGGCCCGGGAAACTGTTTTTT. This sequence encodes CASSSTAERPGKLFF.

CDR3 region: CASKDRGAGYTF. Here the CDR3 DNA reads TGTGCCAGTAAGGACAGGGGGGCTGGCTACACCTTC. J is TRBJ1-2 and V is TRBV19, with 10 bases identical to TRBD1. Germline CDR1 and CDR2: LNHDA and SQIVND (reference sequence). The trim removed 7 bases at V and 7 bases at J, leaving 3 bases unmatched. The CDR3 is 12 amino acids.

This clone was detected only once. The genes are TRBV6-1 and TRBJ2-5, with D possibly being TRBD1 (5 bases). Germline V CDR1 and CDR2: MNHNS, SASEGT. The length of the CDR3 is 11 residues. V shed 2 bases and J shed 7 bases, with 5 bases lying between them. The CDR3 reads CASSERGTQYF. DNA of the CDR3: TGTGCCAGCAGTGAAAGGGGGACCCAGTACTTC.

The chain carries TRBV5-4 and TRBJ1-2; D remains ambiguous. Germline loops: CDR1 SGHNT, CDR2 YYREEE (reference sequence). V was cut by 3 bases and J by 2 bases, with 14 bases left in between. The CDR3 runs to 15 residues. Written as DNA, the CDR3 is TGTGCCAGCAGCTCTAATCCCTCATGGAACTATGGCTACACCTTC. It yields the protein CASSSNPSWNYGYTF.

V gene TRBV5-4 combines with J gene TRBJ2-3, with D possibly TRBD2 on 5 matching bases. V gave up 4 bases and J gave up 5 bases, with 14 bases separating them. CDR3 length equals 14 residues. CDR1 and CDR2 from the germline V gene are SGHNT and YYREEE (reference sequence). The CDR3 DNA follows: TGTGCCAGCAGCCTCATGGGAGTCGAAGATACGCAGTATTTT. This encodes CASSLMGVEDTQYF.

The chain carries TRBV29-1 and TRBJ2-3; 8 bases agree with TRBD2. The trim removed 8 bases at V and 2 bases at J, leaving 6 bases unmatched. The germline V gene encodes CDR1 SQVTM and CDR2 ANQGSEA. There are 13 residues in the CDR3. CDR3 coding DNA: TGCAGCCTTAGCGGGACCTACACAGATACGCAGTATTTT. Encoded protein: CSLSGTYTDTQYF.

The genes are TRBV27 and TRBJ2-7; D unresolved. This CDR3 comprises 14 residues. Trimming removed 7 bases from V and 0 bases from J, with 13 bases in between. Germline V gene lookup returns CDR1 MNHEY and CDR2 SMNVEV (reference sequence). The CDR3 nucleotides are TGTGCCAGCACCTCAAGACTGATCTCCTACGAGCAGTACTTC. It translates to CASTSRLISYEQYF.

This clone was recorded once. This chain joins TRBV18 and TRBJ2-2, with D hard to call. CDR3 length: 18 amino acids. Germline CDR1 reads KGHSH; CDR2 reads LQKENI. Trimming pared 1 base from V and 6 bases from J, leaving 21 bases between. The CDR3 region is CASSPLGNTEVFAGELFF. CDR3 bases: TGTGCCAGCTCACCACTTGGAAACACAGAGGTTTTCGCCGGGGAGCTGTTTTTT.

This sequence joins TRBV9 and TRBJ2-5, with 10 bases lining up with TRBD2. CDR1 and CDR2 (germline): SGDLS, YYNGEE. This CDR3 comprises 12 residues. The V and J ends lost 4 bases and 14 bases, in that order; junction bases with no gene match: 8. This CDR3 is CASSPLAGRLYF. For the CDR3, the DNA is TGTGCCAGCAGCCCACTAGCGGGAAGGCTCTACTTC.

This chain joins TRBV19 and TRBJ1-5; D call uncertain. This CDR3 region has 15 residues. The germline V gene encodes CDR1 LNHDA and CDR2 SQIVND (reference sequence). V gave up 7 bases and J gave up 3 bases, with 16 bases separating them. CDR3 DNA sequence: TGTGCCAGTACCTTGAACCGGGCCTCCAATCAGCCCCAGCATTTT. Its translation is CASTLNRASNQPQHF.

V gene TRBV6-1 combines with J gene TRBJ1-4; unclear D gene. The germline gives CDR1 MNHNS, CDR2 SASEGT. CDR3 size: 15 residues. Between the trimmed V and J ends, which lost 2 bases and 5 bases, there was a span of 12 bases. CDR3 sequence reads: CASSEQPGRNEKLFF. The CDR3 DNA reads as TGTGCCAGCAGTGAACAGCCAGGTCGGAATGAAAAACTGTTTTTT.

The V call is TRBV5-5, the J call TRBJ1-2, with 12 bases aligning to TRBD1. The J segment lost 4 bases and the V segment lost 0 bases, leaving 13 bases of the junction unmatched. The CDR3 loop spans 19 amino acids. Germline V gene data show CDR1 as SGHKS and CDR2 as YYEKEE (reference sequence). Here the CDR3 DNA reads TGTGCCAGCAGCTTGGCCGCATCGGGACAGGGGGCGCGTGTCTATGGCTACACCTTC. It codes for CASSLAASGQGARVYGYTF. Full variable domain (missing parts from reference TRBV5-5 and TRBJ1-2): DAGVTQSPTHLIKTRGQQVTLRCSPISGHKSVSWYQQVLGQGPQFIFQYYEKEERGRGNFPDRFSARQFPNYSSELNVNALLLGDSALYLCASSLAASGQGARVYGYTFGSGTRLTVV.

The chain is built from TRBV27 and TRBJ2-7; a possible D gene is TRBD2 (6 bases). This CDR3 is 15 amino acids long. The V gene's germline CDR1 is MNHEY and CDR2 SMNVEV (reference sequence). V lost 3 bases and J 3 bases, leaving 15 bases between the germline ends. CDR3 in amino acids: CASSFSAGNNYEQYF. Here the CDR3 DNA reads TGTGCCAGCAGTTTTTCGGCGGGAAATAACTACGAGCAGTACTTC.

The chain recombines TRBV20-1 with TRBJ2-3; D is ambiguous. The V end lost 2 bases, the J end lost 6 bases, and 6 bases lay between the germline ends. Germline V CDR1 and CDR2: DFQATT, SNEGSKA (reference sequence). This CDR3 is built from 11 residues. CDR3 bases: TGCAGTGCTAGACCCCCGGATACGCAGTATTTT. As protein: CSARPPDTQYF.

This clone was found a few times. The chain is built from TRBV19 and TRBJ1-2; 7 bases line up with TRBD1. CDR3 length: 12 amino acids. V lost 5 bases and J lost 4; bases outside the gene matches: 1. The germline CDR1 and CDR2 sequences are LNHDA and SQIVND (reference sequence). CDR3 region: CASSRTGYGYTF. The CDR3 DNA is TGTGCCAGTAGTCGGACAGGCTATGGCTACACCTTC.